What follows are 26 T cell receptor beta chains derived from one specimen sequenced in a study of blood T cell repertoires in COVID-19. Sequencing was performed with immunoSEQ multiplex PCR; in TCRdb, only in-frame clones are kept and a portion is missing. The data hold about 190,000 clones, with around 84% observed a single time. What was sequenced was peripheral blood. The receptor source for this set is a human donor in a cohort sampled during active COVID-19.

V usage is TRBV3-1 (or the pseudogene TRBV3-2) and J usage is TRBJ2-2; D is uncertain. The V end was cut by 7 bases, the J end by 4 bases, with 16 bases between. The CDR3 extends over 15 amino acids. CDR1 and CDR2 (germline): LGHDT, YNNKEL (reference sequence). Written as DNA, the CDR3 is TGTGCCAGCACCCCTCGCGAGTCGGGCACCGGGGAGCTGTTTTTT. As protein: CASTPRESGTGELFF.

In this sample, this clone turned up a few times. The chain is built from TRBV10-1 and TRBJ1-1; D may be TRBD1 (6 bases). V shed 9 bases and J shed 1 base, with 12 bases lying between them. There are 13 residues in the CDR3. Germline loops: CDR1 WNHNN, CDR2 SYGVQD (reference sequence). The chain's CDR3 is CASQGNSNTEAFF. For the CDR3, the DNA is TGCGCCAGTCAGGGGAACTCGAACACTGAAGCTTTCTTT.

This rearrangement joins TRBV29-1 to TRBJ1-1; possibly TRBD1 for D (6 bases). The germline V gene has CDR1 SQVTM and CDR2 ANQGSEA. V shed 6 bases and J shed 4 bases, with 12 bases lying between them. CDR3 length: 12 residues. The CDR3 protein is CSVRTAPTEAFF. CDR3 bases: TGCAGCGTCCGGACAGCCCCCACTGAAGCTTTCTTT.

The chain carries TRBV10-3 and TRBJ1-2, with TRBD1 as a possible D gene (5 bases). The V end lost 0 bases, the J end lost 0 bases, and 8 bases lay between the germline ends. Germline CDR1 and CDR2: ENHRY and SYGVKD. There are 15 residues in the CDR3. CDR3 DNA sequence: TGTGCCATCAGTGAGTCGACAGACTCTAACTATGGCTACACCTTC. This encodes CAISESTDSNYGYTF.

The chain recombines TRBV19 with TRBJ2-4, with D perhaps TRBD2 (6 bases). Germline V lookup: CDR1 LNHDA, CDR2 SQIVND (reference sequence). The V and J ends lost 5 bases and 4 bases respectively, with 9 bases between them. This CDR3 region has 13 residues. The CDR3 nucleotides read TGTGCCAGTAGTCGGAGGGAGAAAAACATTCAGTACTTC. Its translation is CASSRREKNIQYF.

This clone has only one observation. The J gene is TRBJ2-2, the V gene TRBV7-9; D may be TRBD1 (6 bases). Germline CDR1 SEHNR, CDR2 FQNEAQ (reference sequence). With 7 bases removed from V and 2 bases from J, the gap between germline ends came to 11 bases. CDR3 length: 14 residues. The CDR3 sequence: CASTRDTNTGELFF. The CDR3 DNA reads as TGTGCCAGCACCCGGGACACCAACACCGGGGAGCTGTTTTTT.

The chain is built from TRBV6-5 and TRBJ2-3, with TRBD1 identical over 7 bases. The trim removed 7 bases at V and 7 bases at J, leaving 14 bases unmatched. CDR1 is MNHEY and CDR2 is SVGAGI in the germline V gene. The CDR3 consists of 15 residues. This CDR3 is CASTRTGGVGNTQYF. The CDR3, as DNA: TGTGCCAGCACCAGGACAGGAGGTGTAGGCAATACGCAGTATTTT.

The chain links TRBV7-9 to TRBJ1-2; D gene ambiguous. The germline gives CDR1 SEHNR, CDR2 FQNEAQ (reference sequence). With 1 base removed from V and 5 bases from J, the gap between germline ends came to 8 bases. The CDR3 sequence is 13 residues long. CDR3 bases: TGTGCCAGCAGCTTAGACAGCCGATATGGCTACACCTTC. It is translated as CASSLDSRYGYTF.

The chain has TRBV7-2 and TRBJ2-3; 8 bases are a match to TRBD1. The CDR3 has 14 amino acids. Germline values: CDR1 SGHTA, CDR2 FQGNSA. The J segment lost 6 bases and the V segment lost 4 bases, leaving 6 bases of the junction unmatched. DNA for the CDR3: TGTGCCAGCAGCTATCAGGGGGCGGGGGATACGCAGTATTTT. Translation: CASSYQGAGDTQYF.

The chain joins TRBV7-3 to TRBJ2-7; 9 bases fit TRBD1. This CDR3 comprises 13 residues. J lost 6 bases, V lost 4 bases, and 4 bases had no gene match. CDR1 is SGHTA, CDR2 FQGTGA, per germline. CDR3: CASSWDRETEQYV. CDR3 DNA: TGTGCCAGCAGCTGGGACAGGGAAACCGAGCAGTACGTC.

This chain connects TRBV7-9 to TRBJ1-3, with a weak D call TRBD1 (6 bases). Trimming took off 4 bases at V and 4 bases at J, with 11 bases between the two ends. The germline CDR1 and CDR2 sequences are SEHNR and FQNEAQ (reference sequence). This CDR3 region has 14 residues. The CDR3 DNA is TGTGCCAGCAGCTGGCGACAGGAGGGAAACACCATATATTTT. Its translation: CASSWRQEGNTIYF.

The chain recombines TRBV7-3 with TRBJ2-2; the D is unclear. Trimming took off 0 bases at V and 6 bases at J, with 5 bases between the two ends. The CDR3 length is 13 residues. Germline CDR1 and CDR2: SGHTA and FQGTGA. CDR3 amino acids: CASSLTGPGELFF. The CDR3 DNA reads TGTGCCAGCAGCTTAACGGGCCCCGGGGAGCTGTTTTTT.

The chain is built from TRBV2 and TRBJ2-2; weak D call: TRBD1 (5 bases). Trimming took off 4 bases at V and 6 bases at J, with 21 bases between the two ends. CDR1 SNHLY and CDR2 FYNNEI come from the germline V gene. This CDR3 spans 17 amino acids. The CDR3 coding sequence is TGTGCCAGCAGTGGCGAGATGGGGCTAGTATTTGCCGGGGAGCTGTTTTTT. Translation: CASSGEMGLVFAGELFF. Drawing the rest from reference TRBV2 and TRBJ2-2, the complete variable domain is EPEVTQTPSHQVTQMGQEVILRCVPISNHLYFYWYRQILGQKVEFLVSFYNNEISEKSEIFDDQFSVERPDGSNFTLKIRSTKLEDSAMYFCASSGEMGLVFAGELFFGEGSRLTVL.

V and J are TRBV29-1 and TRBJ1-1; D may be TRBD1 (6 bases). The germline gives CDR1 SQVTM, CDR2 ANQGSEA. Trimming shortened V by 7 bases and J by 11 bases, and 14 bases separated the two germline ends. CDR3 length: 10 amino acids. Here the CDR3 reads CSGRRGGAFF. In DNA form, the CDR3 reads TGCAGCGGTAGAAGGGGGGGGGCTTTCTTT.

The chain recombines TRBV5-4 with TRBJ2-7, with 7 bases that match TRBD2. The CDR3 length is 14 residues. The V gene end was trimmed by 0 bases and the J gene end by 6 bases; junction bases not matched to a gene: 6. CDR1 is SGHNT and CDR2 is YYREEE in the germline V gene (reference sequence). The CDR3 DNA reads TGTGCCAGCAGCTTGGGACTAGCAGCGAGCGAGCAGTACTTC. It translates to CASSLGLAASEQYF.

The gene calls are TRBV28 and TRBJ1-5; 7 nucleotides match TRBD1. Trimming at V came to 4 bases and at J to 5 bases, leaving 11 bases not matched to a gene. Germline assignment: CDR1 MDHEN and CDR2 SYDVKM. This CDR3 contains 16 residues. This CDR3 reads CASSSQPYRGDQPQHF. In DNA, the CDR3 is TGTGCCAGCAGTTCTCAACCTTACAGGGGAGATCAGCCCCAGCATTTT.

The genes are TRBV11-3 and TRBJ2-3; D is unresolved. V was cut by 2 bases and J by 4 bases, with 10 bases left in between. The CDR3 contains 14 residues. CDR1 and CDR2 (germline): SGHNT, YENEEA. CDR3 nucleotide sequence: TGTGCCAGCAGCTTAAGTAGAGGTTCAGATACGCAGTATTTT. Translation gives CASSLSRGSDTQYF.

The chain joins TRBV6-5 to TRBJ2-3, with 11 bases fitting TRBD2. Germline V lookup: CDR1 MNHEY, CDR2 SVGAGI. This CDR3 comprises 15 residues. V trimming: 7 bases; J trimming: 7 bases; junction bases outside the gene matches: 10. The CDR3 bases are TGTGCCAGCAAGCCGATAGCGGGGGGGCCCAATACGCAGTATTTT. As protein: CASKPIAGGPNTQYF.

The rearrangement links TRBV19 to TRBJ1-2, with TRBD1 as a possible D gene (5 bases). Trimming pared 4 bases from V and 5 bases from J, leaving 23 bases between. CDR1 is LNHDA, CDR2 SQIVND, per germline (reference sequence). This CDR3 contains 17 residues. CDR3 DNA sequence: TGTGCCAGTAGTACCCAAGCCAGATTGACAGCCCTGTATGGCTACACCTTC. As protein: CASSTQARLTALYGYTF.

J is TRBJ1-2 and V is TRBV7-9; TRBD1 aligns across 9 bases. Germline V gene sequence: CDR1 SEHNR, CDR2 FQNEAQ (reference sequence). V lost 4 bases and J lost 8; bases outside the gene matches: 8. CDR3 length equals 14 residues. The CDR3 DNA is TGTGCCAGCAGCTCCGAAAACAGGGGGCGAGGCTACACCTTC. It is translated as CASSSENRGRGYTF.

V and J are TRBV15 and TRBJ1-1, with TRBD1 as a possible D gene (5 bases). The CDR3 loop spans 16 amino acids. Trimming left V 5 bases short and J 4 bases short, with 20 bases between. Per the germline V gene, CDR1 is LNHNV and CDR2 is YYDKDF (reference sequence). DNA of the CDR3: TGTGCCACCAGCGGGGGGGAGAACAAAGCGGGCACTGAAGCTTTCTTT. Amino acids: CATSGGENKAGTEAFF.

This sequence joins TRBV2 and TRBJ1-5; D is perhaps TRBD1 (5 bases). Germline loops: CDR1 SNHLY, CDR2 FYNNEI. The CDR3 loop spans 15 amino acids. The V gene lost 1 base and the J gene lost 7 bases, with 14 bases spanning the gap. The CDR3 loop reads CASSEGAQGLQPQHF. DNA for the CDR3: TGTGCCAGCAGTGAAGGGGCCCAGGGTTTACAGCCCCAGCATTTT.

This chain connects TRBV5-5 to TRBJ2-2; D unresolved. Germline assignment: CDR1 SGHKS and CDR2 YYEKEE (reference sequence). The germline V and J ends were trimmed by 1 base and 4 bases, with 5 bases remaining between them. The CDR3 contains 13 residues. As DNA, the CDR3 is TGTGCCAGCAGCTTGACAACCACCGGGGAGCTGTTTTTT. Protein: CASSLTTTGELFF.

V is TRBV2 and J is TRBJ2-5; 11 bases are shared with TRBD2. The germline V gene has CDR1 SNHLY and CDR2 FYNNEI. CDR3 length equals 18 residues. V dropped 4 bases and J dropped 5; count of bases not matched to a gene: 15. CDR3 residues: CASSVSGTSGFEGETQYF. In DNA, the CDR3 is TGTGCCAGCAGTGTTTCTGGGACTAGCGGATTTGAGGGTGAGACCCAGTACTTC.

The J gene is TRBJ1-2, the V gene TRBV2, with 8 nucleotides matching TRBD1. V was clipped by 5 bases and J by 0 bases; unmatched bases: 11. CDR3 length: 17 amino acids. CDR1 is SNHLY, CDR2 FYNNEI, per germline. The CDR3 spells CASSYGTGVLSNYGYTF. As DNA, the CDR3 is TGTGCCAGCAGTTACGGGACAGGCGTTTTATCTAACTATGGCTACACCTTC.

This sequence joins TRBV6-5 and TRBJ2-2; 8 bases agree with TRBD2. The CDR3 is made up of 15 amino acids. Germline-derived CDR1 and CDR2 are MNHEY and SVGAGI. V was pared by 7 bases and J by 4 bases, with 8 bases of the junction left unmatched. The CDR3 loop reads CASTISGGGTGELFF. The CDR3 nucleotides read TGTGCCAGCACCATCAGCGGGGGAGGCACCGGGGAGCTGTTTTTT.